This T cell receptor (beta chain) was sequenced for a study of T cell changes during pregnancy in multiple sclerosis. TCRdb's table, derived via immunoSEQ multiplex PCR, lists solely in-frame clones and lacks some. The sample holds about 32,000 clones, about 89% seen once. The CDR3 has 15 residues. V lost 0 bases, J lost 0 bases, and 0 bases stayed unmatched. J is TRBJ1-1 and V is TRBV23-1; TRBD1 agrees at 8 bases. TRBV23-1 falls under the ORF class, with uncertain function. This sample comprised CD8+ T cells from peripheral blood mononuclear cells, obtained in the third trimester of pregnancy. This sequence was found in a female donor with multiple sclerosis, enrolled in a pregnancy study. CDR3 nucleotides: TGCGCCAGCAGTCAATCGGGACAGGTGAACACTGAAGCTTTCTTT. Protein product: CASSQSGQVNTEAFF.